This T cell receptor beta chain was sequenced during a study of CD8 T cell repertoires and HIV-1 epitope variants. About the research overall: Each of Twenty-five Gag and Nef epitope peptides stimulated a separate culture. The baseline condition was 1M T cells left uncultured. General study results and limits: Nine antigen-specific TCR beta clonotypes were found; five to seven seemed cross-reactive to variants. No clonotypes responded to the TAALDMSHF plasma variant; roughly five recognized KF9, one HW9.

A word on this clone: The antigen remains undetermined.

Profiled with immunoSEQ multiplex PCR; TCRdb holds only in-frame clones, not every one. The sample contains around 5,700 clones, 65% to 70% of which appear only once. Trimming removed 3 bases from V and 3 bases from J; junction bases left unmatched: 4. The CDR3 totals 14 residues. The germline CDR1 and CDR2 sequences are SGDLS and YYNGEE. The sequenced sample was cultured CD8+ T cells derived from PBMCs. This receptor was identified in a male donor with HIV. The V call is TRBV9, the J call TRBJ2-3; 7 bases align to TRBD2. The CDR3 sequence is CASSERDGTDTQYF. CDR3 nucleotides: TGTGCCAGCAGCGAGCGGGACGGAACAGATACGCAGTATTTT.